The rows below give T cell receptor beta chains drawn from one sample of a study of T cell responses to AZD1222 COVID-19 vaccine. The protocol was immunoSEQ multiplex PCR, while the TCRdb copy is restricted to in-frame clones and leaves out a portion. The sample lists about 150,000 clones, around 92% occurring once. This specimen consisted of peripheral blood, obtained on day 0 of AZD1222 vaccination. These receptors came from an adult in good health. The CDR3 runs from the conserved cysteine through the conserved F or W. Fields, in order: D gene, V gene, J gene, clone size, CDR3 protein. D genes are given only for firm matches. Size tells how often a clone was seen (once, few, many) or the class of an expanded clone, and some rows leave it out.

d_call: .
v_call: TRBV12-3/TRBV12-4
j_call: TRBJ1-4
clone_size: once
cdr3_aa: CASSLWGDEKLFF

d_call: TRBD1
v_call: TRBV5-1
j_call: TRBJ2-7
clone_size: once
cdr3_aa: CASSPQGGYEQYF

d_call: TRBD1
v_call: TRBV27
j_call: TRBJ2-1
clone_size: .
cdr3_aa: CASSSDGQGIGEQFF

d_call: TRBD2
v_call: TRBV28
j_call: TRBJ2-7
clone_size: .
cdr3_aa: CASSLRLAVSYEQYF

d_call: TRBD1
v_call: TRBV2
j_call: TRBJ1-6
clone_size: .
cdr3_aa: CASRGRTGGSSPLHF

d_call: .
v_call: TRBV10-1
j_call: TRBJ1-1
clone_size: .
cdr3_aa: CASSFQGGTEAFF

d_call: TRBD1
v_call: TRBV28
j_call: TRBJ2-5
clone_size: .
cdr3_aa: CASSPWDRAGLETQYF

d_call: TRBD2
v_call: TRBV5-1
j_call: TRBJ2-3
clone_size: .
cdr3_aa: CASSDTSGRYPDTQYF

d_call: .
v_call: TRBV10-3
j_call: TRBJ2-1
clone_size: .
cdr3_aa: CAISALASYNEQFF

d_call: .
v_call: TRBV18
j_call: TRBJ2-7
clone_size: .
cdr3_aa: CASSPQFMTAYEQYF

d_call: .
v_call: TRBV6-5
j_call: TRBJ1-6
clone_size: few
cdr3_aa: CASSYDQGSSSPLHF

d_call: .
v_call: TRBV5-1
j_call: TRBJ1-4
clone_size: .
cdr3_aa: CASSLALSATNEKLFF

d_call: TRBD2
v_call: TRBV7-7
j_call: TRBJ2-2
clone_size: once
cdr3_aa: CASSQLAGGNTGELFF

d_call: .
v_call: TRBV27
j_call: TRBJ2-1
clone_size: .
cdr3_aa: CASSPAERRNEQFF

d_call: .
v_call: TRBV29-1
j_call: TRBJ1-1
clone_size: .
cdr3_aa: CSVVRGNTEAFF

d_call: .
v_call: TRBV19
j_call: TRBJ1-4
clone_size: .
cdr3_aa: CASSKMTGATNEKLFF

d_call: .
v_call: TRBV27
j_call: TRBJ1-1
clone_size: once
cdr3_aa: CASSLSSAGGNTEAFF

d_call: .
v_call: TRBV27
j_call: TRBJ2-6
clone_size: .
cdr3_aa: CASSLILSGANVLTF

d_call: .
v_call: TRBV5-1
j_call: TRBJ1-2
clone_size: .
cdr3_aa: CASSLGSDGYTF

d_call: .
v_call: TRBV12-3/TRBV12-4
j_call: TRBJ2-7
clone_size: .
cdr3_aa: CASSLSRVYEQYF

d_call: .
v_call: TRBV2
j_call: TRBJ1-5
clone_size: .
cdr3_aa: CASRKTALTLNQPQHF

d_call: .
v_call: TRBV19
j_call: TRBJ1-4
clone_size: .
cdr3_aa: CASSSSRGTTNEKLFF

d_call: TRBD2
v_call: TRBV5-1
j_call: TRBJ2-3
clone_size: .
cdr3_aa: CASSLVSSGGLADTQYF

d_call: .
v_call: TRBV6-6
j_call: TRBJ1-2
clone_size: .
cdr3_aa: CASSYSQGTYGYTF

d_call: TRBD1
v_call: TRBV6-5
j_call: TRBJ1-1
clone_size: .
cdr3_aa: CASSYSGRGENTEAFF

d_call: TRBD1
v_call: TRBV3-1/TRBV3-2
j_call: TRBJ1-2
clone_size: .
cdr3_aa: CASSQGQGAGYTF

d_call: TRBD2
v_call: TRBV19
j_call: TRBJ2-3
clone_size: .
cdr3_aa: CASTDRGGIDTQYF

d_call: .
v_call: TRBV2
j_call: TRBJ2-5
clone_size: .
cdr3_aa: CASSEAGLGGTQYF

d_call: .
v_call: TRBV3-1/TRBV3-2
j_call: TRBJ2-2
clone_size: .
cdr3_aa: CASSQTGLSTGELFF

d_call: .
v_call: TRBV5-1
j_call: TRBJ2-7
clone_size: .
cdr3_aa: CASAPPRESYEQYF

d_call: .
v_call: TRBV30
j_call: TRBJ1-2
clone_size: .
cdr3_aa: CAWSRDTGYGYTF

d_call: TRBD2
v_call: TRBV18
j_call: TRBJ2-1
clone_size: .
cdr3_aa: CASSLLADYNEQFF

d_call: TRBD2
v_call: TRBV7-2
j_call: TRBJ2-2
clone_size: .
cdr3_aa: CASTPRLAGGHTGELFF

d_call: .
v_call: TRBV28
j_call: TRBJ2-5
clone_size: .
cdr3_aa: CASSETGGQETQYF

d_call: .
v_call: TRBV6-5
j_call: TRBJ2-7
clone_size: .
cdr3_aa: CASSWSGVSREQYF

d_call: .
v_call: TRBV30
j_call: TRBJ1-4
clone_size: once
cdr3_aa: CAWSEGSTNEKLFF

d_call: .
v_call: TRBV15
j_call: TRBJ1-6
clone_size: .
cdr3_aa: CATSLGRTNSPLHF

d_call: TRBD1
v_call: TRBV5-1
j_call: TRBJ2-5
clone_size: .
cdr3_aa: CASSSGQGNQETQYF

d_call: TRBD1
v_call: TRBV27
j_call: TRBJ1-5
clone_size: .
cdr3_aa: CASSTDRGSVQPQHF

d_call: .
v_call: TRBV19
j_call: TRBJ2-3
clone_size: .
cdr3_aa: CASSIGSLRTDTQYF

d_call: .
v_call: TRBV12-3/TRBV12-4
j_call: TRBJ1-2
clone_size: .
cdr3_aa: CASRTPGFYGYTF

d_call: .
v_call: TRBV19
j_call: TRBJ2-1
clone_size: .
cdr3_aa: CATARDIGTNEQFF

d_call: .
v_call: TRBV9
j_call: TRBJ1-2
clone_size: .
cdr3_aa: CASSVGQDGYTF

d_call: .
v_call: TRBV15
j_call: TRBJ2-1
clone_size: .
cdr3_aa: CATSRGTGSYNEQFF

d_call: .
v_call: TRBV25-1
j_call: TRBJ1-5
clone_size: .
cdr3_aa: CASSAGSEQPQHF

d_call: TRBD1
v_call: TRBV7-2
j_call: TRBJ1-1
clone_size: .
cdr3_aa: CASSGTVNTEAFF

d_call: .
v_call: TRBV19
j_call: TRBJ2-7
clone_size: .
cdr3_aa: CASSIGSNEQYF

d_call: TRBD2
v_call: TRBV7-6
j_call: TRBJ2-1
clone_size: .
cdr3_aa: CASSLGLAGRNEQFF

d_call: .
v_call: TRBV28
j_call: TRBJ1-1
clone_size: .
cdr3_aa: CASRSHMGTEAFF

d_call: .
v_call: TRBV7-9
j_call: TRBJ1-1
clone_size: .
cdr3_aa: CASSLGVGNTEAFF

d_call: .
v_call: TRBV3-1/TRBV3-2
j_call: TRBJ1-2
clone_size: once
cdr3_aa: CASSQVLRGTNYGYTF

d_call: .
v_call: TRBV28
j_call: TRBJ1-4
clone_size: once
cdr3_aa: CASSSTGREKLFF

d_call: TRBD1
v_call: TRBV25-1
j_call: TRBJ2-7
clone_size: .
cdr3_aa: CASRVTPGQASYEQYF

d_call: TRBD1
v_call: TRBV11-2
j_call: TRBJ2-7
clone_size: .
cdr3_aa: CASGPTGFDEQYF

d_call: TRBD2
v_call: TRBV13
j_call: TRBJ2-7
clone_size: .
cdr3_aa: CASSPTSGLGIYEQYF

d_call: .
v_call: TRBV11-2
j_call: TRBJ2-2
clone_size: once
cdr3_aa: CASSPYAGAGELFF

d_call: .
v_call: TRBV9
j_call: TRBJ2-3
clone_size: .
cdr3_aa: CASSVSRTGDTQYF

d_call: TRBD1
v_call: TRBV30
j_call: TRBJ1-1
clone_size: .
cdr3_aa: CALRTGGGTEAFF

d_call: TRBD2
v_call: TRBV15
j_call: TRBJ2-7
clone_size: .
cdr3_aa: CATSSLLAGSSYEQYF